The present T cell receptor beta chain was sequenced within a study of CD8+ T cells in alopecia areata. On the study more broadly: The SALT score measured affected scalp surface percentage in treated patients.

The junction had 8 bases not matched to a gene; V was cut back by 6 bases and J by 4 bases. From germline, CDR1 is MDHEN and CDR2 SYDVKM. The CDR3 is made up of 14 amino acids. As concerns this clone: No antigen is known for it.

Treatment of the sample: oral pan-JAK inhibitor, 5-10 mg twice daily. Investigators isolated RNA and reverse transcribed it into cDNA to act as the sequencing template. The repertoire was sequenced with immunoSEQ multiplex PCR; TCRdb's copy has only in-frame clones and lacks some. The data show some 200,000 clones, roughly 40% seen once. Overall study findings and caveats: Scalp clonality, along with expanded CD8+ clones among the top 100, was significantly decreased by tofacitinib. Against the mouse data, patients shared TCRs less clearly, possibly for HLA reasons. Under tofacitinib, numerous expanded lesional clonotypes remained detectable in scalp and blood.

This receptor was identified in a human donor with alopecia areata. The sample here was CD4+ T cells sorted from blood, taken around week 37, from a patient treated with tofacitinib. The J gene is TRBJ2-5, the V gene TRBV28, with 7 bases aligning to TRBD1. CDR3 region: CASRIQGRAETQYF. CDR3 coding DNA: TGTGCCAGCAGGATACAGGGGCGGGCAGAGACCCAGTACTTC.